Below are 18 T cell receptor beta chains sequenced from a single sample in a study of blood T cell repertoires in COVID-19. Sequencing used immunoSEQ multiplex PCR; TCRdb keeps in-frame clones, though not all of them. The sample consists of some 290,000 clones, 85% to 95% of them appearing once. Specimen: PBMCs or T cells enriched from blood (not recorded which). Source of these receptors: a woman in her twenties or thirties who had been exposed to COVID-19.

CDR3 sequence (DNA): TGCAGTGCGTACGACAGAAACGAAGCTTTCTTT. It specifies CSAYDRNEAFF. The chain joins TRBV20-1 to TRBJ1-1, with D perhaps matching TRBD1 (5 bases). Trimming stripped 6 bases from V and 8 bases from J, with 13 bases between. CDR1 is DFQATT and CDR2 is SNEGSKA in the germline V gene (reference sequence). The CDR3 is 11 residues long.

The V gene is TRBV27, the J gene TRBJ1-4; 7 positions match TRBD1. The CDR3 totals 17 residues. CDR1 MNHEY and CDR2 SMNVEV come from the germline V gene (reference sequence). V gave up 4 bases and J gave up 9 bases; unmatched junction bases: 17. DNA of the CDR3: TGTGCCAGCAGTTGGAGTTTCGACAGGGCGGAAAGTAAAAAACTGTTTTTT. This translates into CASSWSFDRAESKKLFF. The full variable domain, in which reference TRBV27 and TRBJ1-4 provide the parts outside the CDR3, is EAQVTQNPRYLITVTGKKLTVTCSQNMNHEYMSWYRQDPGLGLRQIYYSMNVEVTDKGDVPEGYKVSRKEKRNFPLILESPSPNQTSLYFCASSWSFDRAESKKLFFGSGTQLSVL.

The chain combines TRBV2 with TRBJ1-2; 9 bases match TRBD1. V lost 5 bases to trimming and J lost 4 bases; unmatched junction nucleotides: 11. CDR1 and CDR2 (germline): SNHLY, FYNNEI. CDR3 size: 16 residues. CDR3 DNA sequence: TGTGCCAGCAGTAATACTCGACAGGGGGGGGTCTATGGCTACACCTTC. Amino acids: CASSNTRQGGVYGYTF.

In DNA form, the CDR3 reads TGCGCCAGCAGCCCGCAGACACGGAACACTGAAGCTTTCTTT. Translation gives CASSPQTRNTEAFF. The genes are TRBV5-1 and TRBJ1-1, with D unresolved. This CDR3 comprises 14 residues. The germline V and J ends were trimmed by 4 bases and 1 base, with 11 bases remaining between them. Germline loops: CDR1 SGHRS, CDR2 YFSETQ.

The chain employs TRBV2 and TRBJ1-1; D is perhaps TRBD1 (6 bases). Germline V gene lookup returns CDR1 SNHLY and CDR2 FYNNEI. Trimming removed 8 bases at V and 0 bases at J, with 13 bases between. The CDR3 loop spans 14 amino acids. Here the CDR3 reads CASSSGGLNTEAFF. Written as DNA, the CDR3 is TGTGCCAGCTCCTCCGGGGGGCTGAACACTGAAGCTTTCTTT.

This clone was found once. The rearrangement links TRBV10-3 to TRBJ1-1, with no clear D. V lost 3 bases, J lost 1 base, and 18 bases lay in between. Per the germline V gene, CDR1 is ENHRY and CDR2 is SYGVKD. CDR3 length equals 17 residues. CDR3 DNA: TGTGCCATCAGTGACCCCCTCCGGGTTTTCCCGAACACTGAAGCTTTCTTT. This codes for CAISDPLRVFPNTEAFF.

The rearrangement uses TRBV10-3 and TRBJ1-5; the D gene is possibly TRBD1 (6 bases). Trimming removed 2 bases at V and 11 bases at J, with 16 bases between. Germline-derived CDR1 and CDR2 are ENHRY and SYGVKD. This CDR3 is built from 14 residues. CDR3 protein: CAISESRGPMAQHF. CDR3 coding DNA: TGTGCCATCAGTGAGAGCAGGGGCCCAATGGCCCAGCATTTT.

This clone was observed a single time. The V call is TRBV19, the J call TRBJ2-1; possible D gene TRBD1, 6 bases. V was clipped by 4 bases and J by 3 bases, with 13 bases between them. This CDR3 comprises 15 residues. Per germline, CDR1 LNHDA and CDR2 SQIVND (reference sequence). The CDR3: CASSKTWDNYNEQFF. CDR3 bases: TGTGCCAGTAGTAAGACCTGGGACAACTACAATGAGCAGTTCTTC.

V gene TRBV29-1 combines with J gene TRBJ1-2; D perhaps matches TRBD1 (5 bases). The CDR3 has 12 amino acids. Trimming stripped 1 base from V and 4 bases from J, with 7 bases between. Germline values: CDR1 SQVTM, CDR2 ANQGSEA. The CDR3 protein is CSVEGGIYGYTF. CDR3 nucleotides: TGCAGCGTTGAAGGGGGCATCTATGGCTACACCTTC.

The V call is TRBV5-6, the J call TRBJ2-2, with D perhaps TRBD2 (5 bases). Germline loops: CDR1 SGHDT, CDR2 YYEEEE. Trimming left V 1 base short and J 1 base short, with 11 bases between. The CDR3 consists of 16 residues. The DNA of the CDR3 is TGTGCCAGCAGCTTGTGGAGCGCGGGGAACACCGGGGAGCTGTTTTTT. It translates to CASSLWSAGNTGELFF.

This clone has just one count. The junction shows a germline mismatch at one end, possibly a read error. This chain links TRBV2 with TRBJ1-3; TRBD1 matches at 7 bases. This CDR3 contains 16 residues. Germline CDR1 and CDR2: SNHLY and FYNNEI. The CDR3 loop reads CASSNLRGLSGNAIYF. As DNA, the CDR3 is TGTGCCAGCAGTAACCTTAGGGGGCTCTCTGGAAACGCCATATATTTT.

This clone was recorded a few times. This chain joins TRBV29-1 and TRBJ1-2; maybe TRBD1 (5 bases). The CDR3 is 13 residues long. Germline V gene data show CDR1 as SQVTM and CDR2 as ANQGSEA. V lost 4 bases and J 3 bases, leaving 12 bases between the germline ends. The CDR3 here is CSVVEDRDYGYTF. In nucleotides, the CDR3 is TGCAGCGTTGTGGAAGACAGAGACTATGGCTACACCTTC.

The V call is TRBV19, the J call TRBJ1-2; TRBD1 is a possible D gene (6 bases). The V gene's germline CDR1 is LNHDA and CDR2 SQIVND (reference sequence). The CDR3 runs to 16 residues. Trimming stripped 4 bases from V and 5 bases from J, with 20 bases between. The CDR3 sequence: CASSKPPGQLLYGYTF. The CDR3 DNA reads as TGTGCCAGTAGTAAACCCCCCGGACAGCTTCTTTATGGCTACACCTTC.

V is TRBV10-3 and J is TRBJ2-7; D possibly corresponds to TRBD2 (8 bases). The CDR3 is 14 residues long. V lost 4 bases and J lost 5, with 15 bases in between. The V gene's germline CDR1 is ENHRY and CDR2 SYGVKD. The CDR3 DNA reads as TGTGCCATCAGTGCGGGGGGGGACAGCAACGAGCAGTACTTC. Translating it yields CAISAGGDSNEQYF.

Points on this clone: Other DNA sequences of this sample code for an identical CDR3. The CDR3 nucleotides are TGTGCCAGCAGCTCGGGACAGGGACCCTACGAGCAGTACTTC. Translating gives CASSSGQGPYEQYF. The chain is built from TRBV11-2 and TRBJ2-7; 9 nucleotides match TRBD1. Germline V CDR1 and CDR2: SGHAT, FQNNGV. The CDR3 sequence is 14 residues long. V trimming: 4 bases; J trimming: 2 bases; junction bases outside the gene matches: 3.

The chain has TRBV19 and TRBJ1-6; D is unclear. Trimming shortened V by 3 bases and J by 6 bases, and 12 bases separated the two germline ends. The CDR3 length is 15 residues. CDR1 and CDR2 (germline): LNHDA, SQIVND (reference sequence). In DNA form, the CDR3 reads TGTGCCAGTAGTATCGCTCAGGCCGTTAATTCACCCCTCCACTTT. Translating it yields CASSIAQAVNSPLHF.

The CDR3: CASSWTEVGNQPQHF. The DNA of the CDR3 is TGTGCCAGCTCCTGGACAGAAGTCGGCAATCAGCCCCAGCATTTT. The rearrangement links TRBV18 to TRBJ1-5, with a possible D match to TRBD1 (6 bases). Trimming left V 6 bases short and J 2 bases short, with 14 bases between. This CDR3 comprises 15 residues. The V gene's germline CDR1 is KGHSH and CDR2 LQKENI.

The rearrangement uses TRBV18 and TRBJ1-1, with D uncertain. CDR1 and CDR2 (germline): KGHSH, LQKENI. The CDR3 loop spans 12 amino acids. The V and J ends lost 3 bases and 6 bases respectively, with 8 bases between them. CDR3 sequence: CASSPSRAEAFF. The CDR3 nucleotides read TGTGCCAGCTCACCGTCTCGGGCTGAAGCTTTCTTT.